The 17 T cell receptor beta chains below come from one sample, sequenced in a study of a mutant IDH1 vaccine in newly diagnosed glioma. Clones were sequenced by immunoSEQ multiplex PCR, and TCRdb holds only the in-frame ones, with some missing. Among fewer than 65,000 clones listed, around 80% were seen once. Documented time point: week 5, during vaccination. Vaccination comprised doses that each held 300 ug of mutant IDH1 20-mer peptide, plus topical imiquimod. The antigens for these receptors are not known. The source was PBMCs, collected from a glioma patient whose treatment included an IDH1 peptide vaccine. The receptor source for this set is a man aged 30-40 years with glioma.

V and J are TRBV11-2 and TRBJ1-1, with D possibly being TRBD1 (6 bases). Per germline, CDR1 SGHAT and CDR2 FQNNGV. The CDR3 spans 16 residues. Trimming took off 1 base at V and 5 bases at J, with 17 bases between the two ends. The CDR3 reads CASSLVLAGAGTEAFF. CDR3 DNA sequence: TGTGCCAGCAGCTTAGTTCTGGCGGGGGCAGGAACTGAAGCTTTCTTT. The full variable domain, its missing parts supplied by reference TRBV11-2 and TRBJ1-1, is EAGVAQSPRYKIIEKRQSVAFWCNPISGHATLYWYQQILGQGPKLLIQFQNNGVVDDSQLPKDRFSAERLKGVDSTLKIQPAKLEDSAVYLCASSLVLAGAGTEAFFGQGTRLTVV.

The V and J genes are TRBV13 and TRBJ2-5; D is ambiguous. There are 13 residues in the CDR3. V dropped 0 bases and J dropped 5 bases, with 7 bases sitting between them. CDR1 and CDR2 (germline): PRHDT, FYEKMQ (reference sequence). The CDR3 nucleotides are TGTGCCAGCAGCTTAGGCCGGCAGGAGACCCAGTACTTC. Translated: CASSLGRQETQYF.

V and J are TRBV5-1 and TRBJ1-1, with 8 bases lining up with TRBD1. Germline assignment: CDR1 SGHRS and CDR2 YFSETQ. The length of the CDR3 is 16 residues. The trim removed 4 bases at V and 4 bases at J, leaving 12 bases unmatched. The CDR3: CASSRQGQTGATEAFF. The CDR3 bases are TGCGCCAGCAGCCGACAGGGACAGACAGGGGCCACTGAAGCTTTCTTT.

The chain combines TRBV5-4 with TRBJ1-2, with 8 bases identical to TRBD1. Germline V lookup: CDR1 SGHNT, CDR2 YYREEE (reference sequence). With V trimmed by 4 bases and J by 6 bases, 14 bases remained unmatched. This CDR3 has 16 amino acids. The DNA of the CDR3 is TGTGCCAGCAGCGCAGGGAGTTACAGGGGGGTGGATGGCTACACCTTC. Its translation is CASSAGSYRGVDGYTF.

This chain joins TRBV2 and TRBJ1-5; D might be TRBD1 (5 bases). CDR3 length: 16 amino acids. V was cut by 0 bases and J by 7 bases, with 16 bases left in between. Germline values: CDR1 SNHLY, CDR2 FYNNEI. CDR3 loop: CASSEASAGYGQPQHF. CDR3 DNA sequence: TGTGCCAGCAGTGAAGCGAGTGCAGGGTATGGGCAGCCCCAGCATTTT.

This clone was seen a handful of times. The chain carries TRBV5-1 and TRBJ1-1; D remains ambiguous. The CDR3 has 15 residues. CDR1 is SGHRS and CDR2 is YFSETQ in the germline V gene. V was trimmed by 3 bases and J by 1 base, leaving 13 bases between them. CDR3: CASSYLMGSNTEAFF. The CDR3 coding sequence is TGCGCCAGCAGCTACCTTATGGGTTCGAACACTGAAGCTTTCTTT.

CDR3 nucleotide sequence: TGTGCCAGCAGCCCCACAGGGGGCCGAGGAAATTCACCCCTCCACTTT. This gives the protein CASSPTGGRGNSPLHF. The gene calls are TRBV7-8 and TRBJ1-6, with 9 bases identical to TRBD1. CDR1 is SGHVS, CDR2 FQNEAQ, per germline. The CDR3 runs 16 residues. Losses at the gene ends were 5 bases for V and 7 bases for J; bases not matched to a gene: 9.

The chain recombines TRBV6-1 with TRBJ2-7; 9 nucleotides align to TRBD2. V was pared by 1 base and J by 5 bases, with 6 bases of the junction left unmatched. This CDR3 spans 15 amino acids. The germline V gene encodes CDR1 MNHNS and CDR2 SASEGT. The CDR3 sequence: CASSEGSGGIDEQYF. In DNA form, the CDR3 reads TGTGCCAGCAGTGAAGGGAGCGGGGGGATAGACGAGCAGTACTTC.

The chain combines TRBV10-3 with TRBJ2-3, with D tentatively TRBD1 or TRBD2 (5 bases each). The CDR3 consists of 18 residues. V gave up 4 bases and J gave up 0 bases, with 20 bases separating them. Germline CDR1 is ENHRY and CDR2 is SYGVKD. Here the CDR3 DNA reads TGTGCCATCAGTGGGCCTCCGGGGCAGCAGACTAGCACAGATACGCAGTATTTT. It is translated as CAISGPPGQQTSTDTQYF.

V gene TRBV18 combines with J gene TRBJ2-7; D uncertain. Per the germline V gene, CDR1 is KGHSH and CDR2 is LQKENI. The CDR3 totals 14 residues. V lost 1 base, J lost 2 bases, and 9 bases lay in between. CDR3 sequence reads: CASSPRHLTYEQYF. In nucleotides, the CDR3 is TGTGCCAGCTCACCACGACATCTCACCTACGAGCAGTACTTC.

The chain employs TRBV11-3 and TRBJ2-7; tentative D call: TRBD2 (6 bases). In germline, CDR1 is SGHNT, CDR2 YENEEA. This CDR3 comprises 13 residues. Trimming pared 3 bases from V and 3 bases from J, leaving 9 bases between. CDR3 bases: TGTGCCAGCAGCTTGCCCGGGGGCTACGAGCAGTACTTC. Its protein is CASSLPGGYEQYF.

This sequence joins TRBV27 and TRBJ2-5, with D hard to call. Per germline, CDR1 MNHEY and CDR2 SMNVEV (reference sequence). The ends were cut back, 4 bases at V and 1 base at J, with 7 bases in the middle. CDR3 length: 13 residues. CDR3 DNA: TGTGCCAGCAGTTATGGATCCCAAGAGACCCAGTACTTC. Protein sequence: CASSYGSQETQYF.

The chain uses TRBV5-4 and TRBJ1-2; 8 bases are shared with TRBD1. Germline V gene sequence: CDR1 SGHNT, CDR2 YYREEE (reference sequence). CDR3 length: 15 residues. After removal of 3 bases from V and 1 base from J, the junction contained 5 bases not matched to a gene. Here the CDR3 reads CASSSGTGLNYGYTF. In DNA, the CDR3 is TGTGCCAGCAGCTCTGGGACAGGACTTAACTATGGCTACACCTTC.

The chain is built from TRBV30 and TRBJ2-2, with TRBD1 as a possible D gene (5 bases). This CDR3 region has 13 residues. Germline loops: CDR1 GTSNPN, CDR2 SVGIG (reference sequence). Trimming left V 7 bases short and J 2 bases short, with 11 bases between. CDR3 region: CALRDSNTGELFF. The CDR3, as DNA: TGTGCCTTACGAGACAGCAACACCGGGGAGCTGTTTTTT. Looking up the rest from reference TRBV30 and TRBJ2-2 gives the full variable domain: SQTIHQWPATLVQPVGSPLSLECTVEGTSNPNLYWYRQAAGRGLQLLFYSVGIGQISSEVPQNLSASRPQDRQFILSSKKLLLSDSGFYLCALRDSNTGELFFGEGSRLTVL.

The rearrangement links TRBV28 to TRBJ1-4; D might be TRBD1 (5 bases). Per germline, CDR1 MDHEN and CDR2 SYDVKM. V was clipped by 3 bases and J by 8 bases, with 13 bases between them. This CDR3 spans 14 amino acids. The CDR3 loop reads CASSFFPGLEKLFF. CDR3 nucleotides: TGTGCCAGCAGTTTCTTCCCAGGGCTAGAAAAACTGTTTTTT.

As DNA, the CDR3 is TGTGCCAGCATTCCCCTGGGGGGGGGCTACACCTTC. This sequence encodes CASIPLGGGYTF. The gene calls are TRBV7-9 and TRBJ1-2, with D perhaps matching TRBD1 (5 bases). The CDR3 has 12 amino acids. Trimming took 7 bases from V and 8 from J, leaving 14 bases between them. Germline loops: CDR1 SEHNR, CDR2 FQNEAQ (reference sequence).

The rearrangement uses TRBV5-6 and TRBJ1-6; D remains unclear. V gave up 1 base and J gave up 2 bases, with 4 bases separating them. The CDR3 runs 14 residues. Germline V CDR1 and CDR2: SGHDT, YYEEEE. The CDR3 spells CASSLRAYNSPLHF. In DNA, the CDR3 is TGTGCCAGCAGCTTGAGGGCCTATAATTCACCCCTCCACTTT.